Below, one T cell receptor beta chain is given with its context. It lacks a known antigen. It has no much larger one-base neighbor in the sample; base qualities were not kept. What the time point label conveys for this sample: about 28 days (+/-7) after the second vaccine dose. This specimen's treatment or condition label, interpreted: meningococcal conjugate vaccine given as trial control. Samples from vaccinated people were obtained from the UK trials COV001 and COV002, which included a single-blind randomized controlled phase 2/3 trial of AZD1222 (ChAdOx1 nCoV-19) in healthy adults. For TCRbeta chain sequencing, PBMC samples from trial participants were taken at day 0 and at day 28 after the second dose. The CDR3 regions of human TCRbeta chains were subjected to immunosequencing. The original pipeline was this. TCRs in the repertoires were compared against a reference library of SARS-CoV-2-specific TCRs that had been generated with the MIRA antigen-specificity platform. Breadth was defined as the fraction of unique TCRs that were SARS-CoV-2-associated. Depth was defined as the fraction of total T cells that were SARS-CoV-2-associated. Using the MIRA data, each spike-specific TCR was mapped to the spike region that the TCR reacts to and placed in a CD4 or CD8 class. Log10-transformed breadth and depth values were compared by one-way ANOVA with Sidak's multiple comparisons tests. TCRdb's version of the immuneACCESS table is confined to in-frame rearrangements and falls short of the full clone set. An unresolved V gene accounts for under half of the shortfall where checked; the remainder is of unknown origin. V, J and clone size are those of that table, while D and trimming were read from the DNA. Counted in this sample were some 180,000 clones; 80% to 95% of them appeared once. 0.8% to 1.3% of the sample comes from the top ten.

This sample stems from a study of T cell responses to AZD1222 COVID-19 vaccine (dated by TCRdb to 2020 to 2023). Describing the broader study: TCR sequencing was performed for about 240 trial participants, of whom about 200 were given two doses of AZD1222 and approximately 25 were given two doses of MenACWY control vaccine. Trial participants were enrolled by age into 18-55, 56-69 and 70-plus year subgroups, with around 140, 26 and 57 TCR-sequenced participants respectively. On the study overall, not on this receptor specifically: The 56-69-year group was small, and its depth increase did not reach significance, likely because of low power. Most participants were white British and females outnumbered males, and the authors suggested that clonal diversity may have been underestimated. Conclusions about previously exposed vaccinees are limited, since just a handful of AZD1222 recipients were seropositive for SARS-CoV-2 at baseline. The vaccine-associated CD4 TCRs covered the entire spike protein, and the dominant responses fell in regions 160-218 and 743-854. Nearly half of unique spike-specific TCRs reportedly recognized epitopes outside regions mutated in the B.1.351 and B.1.1.7 variants. Spike-specific TCR breadth and depth rose significantly after two AZD1222 doses compared with day 0 and with MenACWY recipients. Because no samples from the day 14 peak response were available, repertoires could be characterized only after the peak T cell response.

Sequences DFQATT (CDR1) and SNEGSKA (CDR2) are obtained from the germline V gene (reference sequence). From its cysteine to its phenylalanine, the CDR3 spans 14 amino acids. The only DNA kept is the CDR3, 42 bases in frame from the first base. The germline V end is reduced by 3 bases and the J end by 5 bases; junction bases left unmatched: 6. The chain is made from TRBV20-1 and TRBJ2-7; TRBD1 fits 11 bases in the junction. Sequencing used peripheral blood, obtained 28 days after the second dose of the MenACWY control vaccine. This clonotype was obtained from an adult who received the MenACWY meningococcal vaccine as a control. For the CDR3, the sequence is CSASRGQGGHEQYF. The nucleotide sequence reads TGCAGTGCTAGTAGGGGACAGGGGGGCCACGAGCAGTACTTC.